The 30 T cell receptor beta chains below come from one sample, sequenced in a study of shared clonotypes between healthy human individuals. Profiled with immunoSEQ multiplex PCR; TCRdb holds only in-frame clones, not every one. The repertoire holds nearly 600,000 clones, with around 95% as singletons. CD45RO-negative, CCR7-selected cells formed the naive CD8 fraction, which excluded terminally differentiated effector memory CD45RA+ cells. The material sequenced was naive CD8+ T cells sorted from blood. These receptors came from a woman under 40 in good health.

Of note for this clone: The sample contains more than one DNA sequence encoding this CDR3. CDR3 coding DNA: TGTGCCAGCAGTCCCGGACAGGGCTACGAGCAGTACTTC. The encoded protein is CASSPGQGYEQYF. V is TRBV27 and J is TRBJ2-7, with 8 bases matching TRBD1. The germline V gene has CDR1 MNHEY and CDR2 SMNVEV (reference sequence). Losses at the gene ends were 5 bases for V and 3 bases for J; bases not matched to a gene: 3. The CDR3 is 13 amino acids.

The chain links TRBV7-8 to TRBJ1-1, with D possibly TRBD1 on 5 matching bases. V was pared by 1 base and J by 4 bases, with 7 bases between. From germline, CDR1 is SGHVS and CDR2 FQNEAQ. The CDR3 has 13 residues. CDR3 DNA sequence: TGTGCCAGCAGCTTAGACAGGCCCACTGAAGCTTTCTTT. It encodes CASSLDRPTEAFF.

The gene calls are TRBV27 and TRBJ1-1; D is uncertain. The germline CDR1 and CDR2 sequences are MNHEY and SMNVEV (reference sequence). CDR3 length: 12 residues. Trimming took off 5 bases at V and 6 bases at J, with 10 bases between the two ends. The CDR3 spells CASSVWGSEAFF. The CDR3 DNA follows: TGTGCCAGCAGTGTATGGGGTTCTGAAGCTTTCTTT.

This chain uses TRBV27 with TRBJ1-6; D is ambiguous. V was cut by 0 bases and J by 7 bases, with 4 bases left in between. Germline assignment: CDR1 MNHEY and CDR2 SMNVEV (reference sequence). This CDR3 has 13 residues. CDR3: CASSLSANSPLHF. For the CDR3, the DNA is TGTGCCAGCAGTTTATCGGCGAATTCACCCCTCCACTTT.

The chain couples TRBV11-2 to TRBJ2-1; 12 nucleotides align to TRBD2. The CDR3 is made up of 15 amino acids. Germline lookup yields CDR1 SGHAT and CDR2 FQNNGV. V lost 6 bases and J lost 8; bases outside the gene matches: 8. CDR3 in DNA: TGTGCCAGCAGACCCGGGACTAGCGGGTTTGATGAGCAGTTCTTC. It specifies CASRPGTSGFDEQFF.

The CDR3 DNA reads as TGTGCCAGCAGTCCAACCCGGGTCGCCTATTATGGCTACACCTTC. It encodes CASSPTRVAYYGYTF. The chain combines TRBV2 with TRBJ1-2; the D is unclear. V lost 5 bases and J lost 5, with 18 bases in between. Per the germline V gene, CDR1 is SNHLY and CDR2 is FYNNEI. The CDR3 spans 15 residues.

The table lists this clone with a count of one. The chain is built from TRBV28 and TRBJ2-5; D is unresolved. Germline-derived CDR1 and CDR2 are MDHEN and SYDVKM. The CDR3 covers 12 residues. Trimming pared 5 bases from V and 2 bases from J, leaving 6 bases between. The CDR3 reads CASSPRQETQYF. The DNA for the CDR3 is TGTGCCAGCAGTCCCAGACAAGAGACCCAGTACTTC.

In its sample, this clone was seen once. CDR3: CASSPGLTDTQYF. CDR3 DNA sequence: TGTGCCAGCAGTCCAGGGTTGACAGATACGCAGTATTTT. This chain links TRBV13 with TRBJ2-3, with D perhaps TRBD1 (5 bases). Germline CDR1 is PRHDT and CDR2 is FYEKMQ (reference sequence). Trimming removed 6 bases at V and 3 bases at J, with 10 bases between. The CDR3 covers 13 residues.

This sequence joins TRBV2 and TRBJ1-5, with D unresolved. This CDR3 spans 15 amino acids. V was shortened by 2 bases and J by 2 bases, with 10 bases between the two germline ends. CDR1 is SNHLY, CDR2 FYNNEI, per germline. The CDR3 here is CASSETASGNQPQHF. The CDR3 region has the DNA TGTGCCAGCAGTGAAACGGCCAGCGGCAATCAGCCCCAGCATTTT.

The V gene is TRBV2, the J gene TRBJ2-7, with D perhaps TRBD2 (6 bases). Between the trimmed V and J ends, which lost 2 bases and 3 bases, there was a span of 14 bases. The V gene's germline CDR1 is SNHLY and CDR2 FYNNEI. The CDR3 totals 15 residues. CDR3 in amino acids: CASSEYSGPLYEQYF. In DNA form, the CDR3 reads TGTGCCAGCAGTGAATACAGCGGGCCACTCTACGAGCAGTACTTC.

The chain recombines TRBV4-1 with TRBJ1-1; D not resolved. The germline CDR1 and CDR2 sequences are MGHRA and YSYEKL. This CDR3 region has 12 residues. V was pared by 2 bases and J by 7 bases, with 8 bases between. The CDR3 DNA reads as TGCGCCAGCAGCCAAAGGACCGGTGAAGCTTTCTTT. Its translation is CASSQRTGEAFF.

V gene TRBV5-6 combines with J gene TRBJ2-4; the D is unclear. There are 15 residues in the CDR3. Trimming took 1 base from V and 0 from J, leaving 8 bases between them. Germline CDR1 is SGHDT and CDR2 is YYEEEE. The CDR3 protein is CASSLSSLAKNIQYF. The CDR3 region has the DNA TGTGCCAGCAGCTTGTCTTCTTTAGCCAAAAACATTCAGTACTTC.

The chain links TRBV4-2 to TRBJ2-7; 7 bases map to TRBD1. Losses at the gene ends were 5 bases for V and 4 bases for J; bases not matched to a gene: 11. The CDR3 covers 15 residues. CDR1 is LGHNA, CDR2 YNFKEQ, per germline. CDR3 sequence reads: CASSFTGQAQYEQYF. The CDR3 DNA follows: TGTGCCAGCAGCTTTACCGGACAGGCGCAGTACGAGCAGTACTTC.

V gene TRBV11-2 combines with J gene TRBJ2-7; 7 bases agree with TRBD2. Germline V lookup: CDR1 SGHAT, CDR2 FQNNGV. CDR3 length: 14 amino acids. With 4 bases clipped from V and 2 bases from J, the junction kept 5 bases outside the gene matches. CDR3 sequence: CASSSGGGAYEQYF. Here the CDR3 DNA reads TGTGCCAGCAGCTCGGGAGGTGGCGCCTACGAGCAGTACTTC.

The chain recombines TRBV4-1 with TRBJ1-5; 8 nucleotides align to TRBD1. The germline V gene encodes CDR1 MGHRA and CDR2 YSYEKL. J was trimmed by 4 bases and V by 1 base; bases with no gene match: 18. The CDR3 spans 20 residues. Written as DNA, the CDR3 is TGCGCCAGCAGCCAAGTGGGCCCAAGGGAGGACAGGGCGAATAATCAGCCCCAGCATTTT. Translation gives CASSQVGPREDRANNQPQHF.

The gene calls are TRBV28 and TRBJ2-2; D is undetermined. V shed 1 base and J shed 6 bases, with 3 bases lying between them. The CDR3 contains 12 residues. Germline values: CDR1 MDHEN, CDR2 SYDVKM. The CDR3 DNA sequence: TGTGCCAGCAGTTTATCTGCCGGGGAGCTGTTTTTT. Residues: CASSLSAGELFF.

This chain joins TRBV7-7 and TRBJ2-7, with 10 bases identical to TRBD1. The CDR3 length is 15 residues. From germline, CDR1 is SSHAT and CDR2 FNYEAQ (reference sequence). J gave up 3 bases and V 5 bases, and 7 bases lay outside the gene matches. DNA for the CDR3: TGTGCCAGCAGCCCGGGACAGGGGTTTCTCTACGAGCAGTACTTC. Its translation is CASSPGQGFLYEQYF.

This clone was found once. The chain carries TRBV10-3 and TRBJ2-7; no reliable D call. The CDR3 is 13 residues long. Per germline, CDR1 ENHRY and CDR2 SYGVKD. Trimming left V 3 bases short and J 4 bases short, with 10 bases between. CDR3 residues: CAISDLILYEQYF. Here the CDR3 DNA reads TGTGCCATCAGTGACCTCATTTTGTACGAGCAGTACTTC.

With regard to this clone: Within the sample, other DNA sequences also encode this same CDR3. The gene calls are TRBV7-8 and TRBJ2-3, with D unresolved. CDR3 length: 12 residues. V was clipped by 3 bases and J by 4 bases, with 5 bases between them. Germline CDR1 is SGHVS and CDR2 is FQNEAQ. CDR3 residues: CASSFVSDTQYF. The DNA of the CDR3 is TGTGCCAGCAGCTTTGTCTCAGATACGCAGTATTTT.

This clone has only one observation. This chain joins TRBV2 and TRBJ2-7; 13 bases align to TRBD2. Trimming took 6 bases from V and 4 from J; bases not matched to a gene: 3. The CDR3 consists of 14 residues. Germline CDR1 SNHLY, CDR2 FYNNEI. The CDR3 DNA follows: TGTGCCAGCAGGGGGACTAGCGGGGCATACGAGCAGTACTTC. It translates to CASRGTSGAYEQYF.

The chain employs TRBV18 and TRBJ2-1; 9 bases map to TRBD1. Germline values: CDR1 KGHSH, CDR2 LQKENI. The V gene end was trimmed by 0 bases and the J gene end by 3 bases; junction bases not matched to a gene: 3. The length of the CDR3 is 16 residues. CDR3 nucleotide sequence: TGTGCCAGCTCACCACCGGGACAGGGAATCTACAATGAGCAGTTCTTC. This translates into CASSPPGQGIYNEQFF.

The chain uses TRBV5-1 and TRBJ1-1; D not certain. This CDR3 contains 16 residues. The germline gives CDR1 SGHRS, CDR2 YFSETQ. V was clipped by 1 base and J by 1 base, with 14 bases between them. The CDR3 region is CASSLIPNAANTEAFF. The DNA of the CDR3 is TGCGCCAGCAGCTTGATTCCGAACGCGGCGAACACTGAAGCTTTCTTT.

The chain has TRBV29-1 and TRBJ2-5; D is perhaps TRBD1 (5 bases). Between the trimmed V and J ends, which lost 6 bases and 3 bases, there was a span of 26 bases. The germline gives CDR1 SQVTM, CDR2 ANQGSEA. The CDR3 is made up of 17 amino acids. In DNA, the CDR3 is TGCAGCGTGGAGAAGTACCATCTCAGGGCTATTAAAGAGACCCAGTACTTC. Amino acids: CSVEKYHLRAIKETQYF.

V and J are TRBV28 and TRBJ2-1; 7 bases agree with TRBD2. The V gene end was trimmed by 5 bases and the J gene end by 8 bases; junction bases not matched to a gene: 12. The CDR3 length is 15 residues. Per the germline V gene, CDR1 is MDHEN and CDR2 is SYDVKM. Here the CDR3 DNA reads TGTGCCAGCAGTCCACAGCGGACTAGTAACTATGAGCAGTTCTTC. Amino acid sequence: CASSPQRTSNYEQFF.

The V call is TRBV27, the J call TRBJ1-4, with no clear D. Germline CDR1 MNHEY, CDR2 SMNVEV (reference sequence). V dropped 3 bases and J dropped 15 bases, with 20 bases sitting between them. There are 14 residues in the CDR3. CDR3 sequence (DNA): TGTGCCAGCAGTTTTGGGAGGCACGCTCCGGAGGTGTTTTTT. Protein: CASSFGRHAPEVFF.

The chain couples TRBV19 to TRBJ2-7, with a tentative D call TRBD2 (6 bases). Trimming left V 5 bases short and J 3 bases short, with 17 bases between. Germline values: CDR1 LNHDA, CDR2 SQIVND (reference sequence). This CDR3 has 15 amino acids. CDR3 bases: TGTGCCAGTAGTGTCTCCGGGACTCCGCGCTACGAGCAGTACTTC. This encodes CASSVSGTPRYEQYF.

The J gene is TRBJ2-3, the V gene TRBV2; D ambiguous. Deletions cut 3 bases from V and 7 bases from J, with 17 bases between. The CDR3 runs 15 residues. In germline, CDR1 is SNHLY, CDR2 FYNNEI. This CDR3 reads CASSETAQRANTQYF. The CDR3 DNA is TGTGCCAGCAGTGAGACCGCCCAAAGGGCCAATACGCAGTATTTT.

In its sample, this clone was seen once. The CDR3 loop reads CASSEMEGPGEQYF. The CDR3 DNA reads as TGTGCCAGCAGTGAAATGGAGGGCCCAGGAGAGCAGTACTTC. The rearrangement joins TRBV2 to TRBJ2-7; TRBD2 might be the D (6 bases). V was cut by 2 bases and J by 7 bases, with 15 bases left in between. In germline, CDR1 is SNHLY, CDR2 FYNNEI. The CDR3 runs to 14 residues.

V and J are TRBV7-9 and TRBJ2-3; D call uncertain. CDR1 SEHNR and CDR2 FQNEAQ come from the germline V gene (reference sequence). V gave up 4 bases and J gave up 4 bases, with 9 bases separating them. The CDR3 is made up of 13 amino acids. The CDR3 here is CASSSLMADTQYF. The CDR3 bases are TGTGCCAGCAGCTCGCTGATGGCAGATACGCAGTATTTT.

CDR3 DNA: TGTGCCAGCACCCCCGGACAGCCTTCCTTTGGCTACACCTTC. This translates into CASTPGQPSFGYTF. This rearrangement joins TRBV6-5 to TRBJ1-2; tentatively, D is TRBD1 (6 bases). The V and J ends lost 7 bases and 7 bases respectively, with 19 bases between them. Germline CDR1 and CDR2: MNHEY and SVGAGI. CDR3 length: 14 amino acids.